This T cell receptor (beta chain) was retrieved from a study of blood T cell repertoires in COVID-19. The overall study: Sites across the United States, Italy and Spain contributed samples from acute and convalescent COVID-19. Sources were T cells, B-cell-depleted T cells, or PBMCs; the material itself was cDNA or gDNA.

Per the authors' pipeline: Quantification of nucleated cells was approximated via reference gene primer amplification. Libraries were prepared by immunoSEQ multiplex PCR; TCRdb keeps only in-frame clonotypes and omits some of them. V, J and clone size are those of that table, while D and trimming were read from the DNA. The repertoire holds a few hundred thousand clones, with around 87% as singletons. Per germline, CDR1 MDHEN and CDR2 SYDVKM. Trimming removed 3 bases from V and 2 bases from J, with 11 bases in between. This CDR3 is built from 16 residues. Sequencing used peripheral blood. This TCR came from a woman aged 45-65 years who had recovered from COVID-19. The V call is TRBV28, the J call TRBJ1-6; a weak D match, TRBD1 (6 bases). CDR3 DNA: TGTGCCAGCAGTTTCGGGGGGCTCGCCTATAATTCACCCCTCCACTTT. Its protein product is CASSFGGLAYNSPLHF.